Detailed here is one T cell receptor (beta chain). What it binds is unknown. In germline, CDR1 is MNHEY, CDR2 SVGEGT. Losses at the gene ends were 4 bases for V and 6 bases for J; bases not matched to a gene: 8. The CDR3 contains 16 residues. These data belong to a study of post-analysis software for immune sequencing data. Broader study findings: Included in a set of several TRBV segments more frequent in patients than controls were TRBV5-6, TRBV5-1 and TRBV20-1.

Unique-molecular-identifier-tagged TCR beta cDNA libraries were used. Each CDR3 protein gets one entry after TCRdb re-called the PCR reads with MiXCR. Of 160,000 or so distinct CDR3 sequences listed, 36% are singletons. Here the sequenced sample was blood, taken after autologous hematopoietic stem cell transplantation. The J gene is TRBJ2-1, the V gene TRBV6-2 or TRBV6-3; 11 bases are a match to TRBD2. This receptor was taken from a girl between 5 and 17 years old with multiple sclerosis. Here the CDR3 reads CASSSFLAGGLNEQFF. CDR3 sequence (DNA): TGTGCCAGCAGTTCCTTTCTAGCGGGAGGTCTCAATGAGCAGTTCTTC.